A selection of T cell receptor beta chains follows, all from one sample in a study of CD8+CD57+ T cells in acquired aplastic anemia. MiXCR, applied by TCRdb to the reads, yields one record per CDR3 protein. Of 150,000 to 200,000 distinct CDR3 sequences listed, 48% are singletons. Sequencing used sorted CD4+, CD8+, or CD8+CD57+ T cells (not recorded which) from PBMCs. The receptor set was obtained from a human donor with aplastic anemia. The CDR3 runs from the conserved cysteine through the conserved F or W. D genes are given only for firm matches. Only part of the rows carry a size: once, few, many, or a class if the clone is expanded.

TRBJ2-1,TRBV7-8,-,many,CASSLRLLNYNEQFF,TGTGCCAGCAGCTTAAGACTACTTAACTACAATGAGCAGTTCTTC
TRBJ1-2,TRBV19,TRBD1,-,CASSTRTGSYGYTF,TGTGCCAGTAGTACGCGGACAGGGAGCTATGGCTACACCTTC
TRBJ2-5,TRBV5-1,TRBD2,many,CASSGGGLAGRGETQYF,TGCGCCAGCAGCGGCGGAGGGCTAGCGGGGAGGGGAGAGACCCAGTACTTC
TRBJ2-1,TRBV20-1,-,once,CSARDLWTDEQFF,TGCAGTGCTAGAGACCTATGGACTGATGAGCAGTTCTTC
TRBJ2-7,TRBV7-9,-,many,CASSFGVSYEQYF,TGTGCCAGCAGCTTCGGGGTCTCCTACGAGCAGTACTTC
TRBJ2-6,TRBV19,-,many,CASSIISGSGANVLTF,TGTGCCAGTAGTATTATCTCAGGGTCTGGGGCCAACGTCCTGACTTTC
TRBJ1-1,TRBV12-3/TRBV12-4,-,many,CASSYYSRDTEAFF,TGTGCCAGCAGTTACTATTCTAGGGACACTGAAGCTTTCTTT
TRBJ2-5,TRBV15,-,-,CATSRDALSQETQYF,TGTGCCACCAGCAGAGACGCCCTCAGTCAAGAGACCCAGTACTTC
TRBJ2-6,TRBV10-3,-,many,CAISVGQGRTSGANVLTF,TGTGCCATCAGTGTAGGTCAGGGTAGGACTTCTGGGGCCAACGTCCTGACTTTC
TRBJ2-1,TRBV7-3,-,-,CASSLGGAHNEQFF,TGTGCCAGCAGCTTGGGGGGGGCCCACAATGAGCAGTTCTTC
TRBJ1-1,TRBV2,-,once,CASSVGGATAEAFF,TGTGCCAGCAGTGTCGGAGGGGCGACGGCTGAAGCTTTCTTT
TRBJ2-1,TRBV12-3/TRBV12-4,TRBD2,-,CVSRVQRGEQFF,TGTGTCAGCAGGGTCCAGCGGGGGGAGCAGTTCTTC
TRBJ2-7,TRBV20-1,-,-,CSARKVYEQYF,TGCAGTGCCAGAAAGGTCTACGAGCAGTACTTC